This TCR beta chain was sequenced in a study of CD8 T cells in ankylosing spondylitis. MiXCR was run by TCRdb on the 5' RACE reads, yielding one entry per CDR3 protein. Seen here are 250,000 to 300,000 distinct CDR3 sequences, 20% observed once, and the top ten hold under 8.5%. CDR1 and CDR2 from the germline V gene are MDHEN and SYDVKM. The CDR3 covers 13 residues. The V end lost 7 bases, the J end lost 5 bases, and 12 bases lay between the germline ends. General study findings and limits: Earlier studies detected some motif variants in reactive arthritis synovial fluid and blood. Ankylosing spondylitis blood appeared to carry a characteristic TCR beta motif of roughly eight highly homologous variants. CD8+ by phenotype, disease-linked clones were relatively rare in peripheral blood. Within matched ankylosing spondylitis synovial fluid, disease-linked clones were reportedly significantly enriched.

Only one count was recorded for this clonotype. Antigen specificity is unknown. This receptor was obtained from a male donor with ankylosing spondylitis or in good health (not recorded which). J is TRBJ1-5 and V is TRBV28; D is undetermined. The specimen was blood, either unsorted or a sorted T cell fraction (not recorded which). The CDR3, as DNA: TGTGCCAGCACGCTCTATCTGGATCAGCCCCAGCATTTT. Its translation: CASTLYLDQPQHF.